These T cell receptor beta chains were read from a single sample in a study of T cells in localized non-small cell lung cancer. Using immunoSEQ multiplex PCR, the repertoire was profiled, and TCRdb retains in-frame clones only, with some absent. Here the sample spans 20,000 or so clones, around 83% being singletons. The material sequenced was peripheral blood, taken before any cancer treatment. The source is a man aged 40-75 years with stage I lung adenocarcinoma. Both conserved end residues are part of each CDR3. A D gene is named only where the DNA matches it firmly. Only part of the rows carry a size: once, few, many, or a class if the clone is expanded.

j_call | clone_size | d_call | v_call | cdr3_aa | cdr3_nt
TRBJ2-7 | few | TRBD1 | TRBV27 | CASSGGTGGNEQYF | TGTGCCAGCAGTGGGGGGACAGGGGGTAACGAGCAGTACTTC
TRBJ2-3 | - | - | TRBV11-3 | CASSLAPSDTQYF | TGTGCCAGCAGCTTAGCCCCTTCAGATACGCAGTATTTT
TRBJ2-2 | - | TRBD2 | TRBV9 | CASSLRLAGGRSTGELFF | TGTGCCAGCAGCTTACGACTAGCGGGGGGGCGGAGCACCGGGGAGCTGTTTTTT
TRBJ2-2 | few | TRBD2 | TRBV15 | CATSRDAATSLGELFF | TGTGCCACCAGCAGAGATGCTGCGACTAGCTTGGGGGAGCTGTTTTTT
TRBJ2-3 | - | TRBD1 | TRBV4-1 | CASSQHRGPPDTQYF | TGCGCCAGCAGCCAACACAGGGGGCCCCCAGATACGCAGTATTTT
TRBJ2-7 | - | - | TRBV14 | CASSQDLGGEQYF | TGTGCCAGCAGCCAAGACTTAGGGGGTGAGCAGTACTTC
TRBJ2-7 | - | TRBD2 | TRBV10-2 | CASSGSGIRNEQYF | TGCGCCAGCAGTGGTAGCGGGATAAGGAACGAGCAGTACTTC
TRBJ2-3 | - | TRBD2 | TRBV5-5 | CASSLGASGGTDTQYF | TGTGCCAGCAGCTTGGGGGCTAGCGGGGGCACAGATACGCAGTATTTT
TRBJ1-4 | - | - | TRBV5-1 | CASRGVANEKLFF | TGCGCCAGCAGGGGGGTTGCTAATGAAAAACTGTTTTTT
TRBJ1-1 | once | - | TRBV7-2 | CASSFQFMNTEAFF | TGTGCCAGCAGCTTCCAGTTTATGAACACTGAAGCTTTCTTT
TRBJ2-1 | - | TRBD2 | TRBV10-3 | CAISPTSGINEQFF | TGTGCCATCAGTCCCACTAGCGGGATCAATGAGCAGTTCTTC
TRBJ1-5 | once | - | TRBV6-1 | CASIGEGGNQPQHF | TGTGCCAGCATCGGAGAAGGGGGCAATCAGCCCCAGCATTTT